These 30 T cell receptor beta chains originate from one sample sequenced in a study of blood T cells in healthy people across ages. Alongside a J-beta primer mix, a sample-barcoded 5' primer served in a second PCR lasting roughly 7 to 11 cycles. TCRdb reprocessed the 5' RACE reads with MiXCR, giving one entry per CDR3 protein. The sample gives 910,000 or so distinct CDR3 sequences, approximately 50% of which show up once; around 21% is in the top ten. Sequences were obtained from blood. These receptors all come from an older woman in good health.

In its sample, this clonotype was seen a few times. The V gene is TRBV4-1, the J gene TRBJ1-6, with D possibly TRBD1 on 5 matching bases. This CDR3 is built from 18 residues. CDR1 and CDR2 from the germline V gene are MGHRA and YSYEKL. V shed 1 base and J shed 3 bases, with 16 bases lying between them. Here the CDR3 reads CASSQGRAVGGYNSPLHF. The CDR3 DNA is TGCGCCAGCAGCCAAGGGCGGGCCGTCGGGGGCTATAATTCACCCCTCCACTTT.

The V gene is TRBV20-1, the J gene TRBJ2-7; 9 positions match TRBD2. The CDR3 contains 16 residues. The V gene's germline CDR1 is DFQATT and CDR2 SNEGSKA (reference sequence). V shed 1 base, J shed 0 bases, and the junction held 7 bases outside the gene matches. CDR3 region: CSARVKLAGSSYEQYF. The CDR3 bases are TGCAGTGCTAGAGTGAAACTAGCGGGTAGCTCCTACGAGCAGTACTTC.

This clonotype was recorded only once. The chain combines TRBV10-2 with TRBJ2-1; the D gene is possibly TRBD2 (5 bases). Trimming left V 3 bases short and J 12 bases short, with 9 bases between. The CDR3 length is 11 residues. The germline V gene encodes CDR1 WSHSY and CDR2 SAAADI. The CDR3: CASSDSGVQFF. For the CDR3, the DNA is TGCGCCAGCAGTGACAGCGGAGTGCAGTTCTTC.

The chain recombines TRBV27 with TRBJ2-1, with TRBD2 matching 8 bases. Germline V gene sequence: CDR1 MNHEY, CDR2 SMNVEV (reference sequence). The CDR3 has 17 residues. The V segment lost 4 bases and the J segment 9 bases; nucleotides outside the gene matches: 17. The CDR3 nucleotides read TGTGCCAGCAGTTGGATTGTCGGACGAGCGGGAGCCCGTGAGCAGTTCTTC. As protein: CASSWIVGRAGAREQFF.

The rearrangement links TRBV3-1 to TRBJ1-1; TRBD1 matches 7 bases. This CDR3 has 14 residues. Trimming removed 1 base from V and 8 bases from J; junction bases left unmatched: 7. Germline values: CDR1 LGHDT, CDR2 YNNKEL (reference sequence). DNA for the CDR3: TGTGCCAGCAGCCAAGGCTACGGGACAGCAGAAGCTTTCTTT. It encodes CASSQGYGTAEAFF.

This clonotype has a handful of counts. This chain uses TRBV27 with TRBJ2-7; no clear D gene. Trimming removed 5 bases at V and 2 bases at J, with 16 bases between. The CDR3 runs 15 residues. CDR1 is MNHEY and CDR2 is SMNVEV in the germline V gene (reference sequence). CDR3 protein: CASSTLRSETYEQYF. The CDR3 DNA follows: TGTGCCAGCAGTACTCTGCGATCGGAAACCTACGAGCAGTACTTC.

This chain connects TRBV10-3 to TRBJ2-7, with 7 nucleotides matching TRBD2. CDR1 and CDR2 (germline): ENHRY, SYGVKD. CDR3 length equals 15 residues. The V and J ends lost 2 bases and 1 base, in that order; junction bases with no gene match: 5. The DNA for the CDR3 is TGTGCCATCAGTGAGATAACGGGAGGTTCCTACGAGCAGTACTTC. Translating gives CAISEITGGSYEQYF.

V and J are TRBV5-1 and TRBJ1-1; TRBD1 might be the D (5 bases). Germline values: CDR1 SGHRS, CDR2 YFSETQ. The ends were cut back, 5 bases at V and 5 bases at J, with 16 bases in the middle. The CDR3 covers 14 residues. The CDR3 is CASRKRQIGTEAFF. The DNA of the CDR3 is TGCGCCAGCAGAAAACGACAGATAGGGACTGAAGCTTTCTTT.

The gene calls are TRBV6-2 or TRBV6-3 and TRBJ2-7; tentatively, D is TRBD2 (6 bases). CDR3 length: 14 residues. Germline values: CDR1 MNHEY, CDR2 SVGEGT. V gave up 7 bases and J gave up 2 bases, with 15 bases separating them. As DNA, the CDR3 is TGTGCCAGCACCACACGGGGCGGGACCTACGAGCAGTACTTC. As protein: CASTTRGGTYEQYF.

The chain has TRBV6-1 and TRBJ2-7; D unresolved. The CDR3 is 10 residues long. Germline V gives CDR1 MNHNS, CDR2 SASEGT. Trimming removed 4 bases at V and 9 bases at J, with 7 bases between. As DNA, the CDR3 is TGTGCCAGCAGTGCCAGTATGCAGTACTTC. This sequence encodes CASSASMQYF.

The chain has TRBV20-1 and TRBJ2-5, with 10 nucleotides matching TRBD1. Germline trimming cut 5 bases from V and 1 base from J; bases unmatched to any gene: 1. The CDR3 runs 13 residues. Germline CDR1 is DFQATT and CDR2 is SNEGSKA (reference sequence). The CDR3 spells CSADRGLQETQYF. The CDR3 bases are TGCAGTGCTGACAGGGGGCTCCAAGAGACCCAGTACTTC.

This clonotype has only a few counts. The genes are TRBV4-1 and TRBJ2-7, with D possibly being TRBD1 (5 bases). The V gene lost 4 bases and the J gene lost 10 bases, with 23 bases spanning the gap. The germline V gene has CDR1 MGHRA and CDR2 YSYEKL. The CDR3 is 15 residues long. CDR3 amino acids: CASSPTPDGPGAQYF. The CDR3 DNA is TGCGCCAGCAGCCCTACCCCGGACGGACCTGGGGCCCAGTACTTC.

The genes are TRBV3-1 and TRBJ2-3; 7 bases agree with TRBD2. With 4 bases clipped from V and 1 base from J, the junction kept 8 bases outside the gene matches. This CDR3 has 16 residues. In germline, CDR1 is LGHDT, CDR2 YNNKEL (reference sequence). The CDR3 loop reads CASSPLLADGTDTQYF. The CDR3 DNA reads TGTGCCAGCAGCCCCCTCCTAGCGGATGGCACAGATACGCAGTATTTT.

This clonotype showed up just a few times. The chain recombines TRBV4-1 with TRBJ1-1; D perhaps matches TRBD1 (5 bases). Germline CDR1 reads MGHRA; CDR2 reads YSYEKL. The CDR3 loop spans 16 amino acids. The V and J ends lost 0 bases and 0 bases respectively, with 11 bases between them. The CDR3 DNA follows: TGCGCCAGCAGCCAAGATACCGACAGCCTGAACACTGAAGCTTTCTTT. It translates to CASSQDTDSLNTEAFF.

J is TRBJ1-2 and V is TRBV28; D may be TRBD1 (5 bases). Per the germline V gene, CDR1 is MDHEN and CDR2 is SYDVKM. The CDR3 runs 14 residues. Deletions cut 5 bases from V and 4 bases from J, with 14 bases between. CDR3 in DNA: TGTGCCAGCAGTATCACGGGACTCCCCTATGGCTACACCTTC. It codes for CASSITGLPYGYTF.

V usage is TRBV10-3 and J usage is TRBJ2-2; 8 positions agree with TRBD1. The V gene's germline CDR1 is ENHRY and CDR2 SYGVKD. The trim removed 11 bases at V and 5 bases at J, leaving 10 bases unmatched. The CDR3 runs to 14 residues. The CDR3 DNA is TGTGCCGTCCGGACAGGGACGGAGACCGGGGAGCTGTTTTTT. Amino acids: CAVRTGTETGELFF.

This clonotype was recorded many times. The V and J genes are TRBV28 and TRBJ1-6, with D hard to call. CDR1 and CDR2 (germline): MDHEN, SYDVKM. The CDR3 is made up of 14 amino acids. Trimming pared 2 bases from V and 7 bases from J, leaving 9 bases between. Written as DNA, the CDR3 is TGTGCCAGCAGTTTAGCGGGCCCCAATTCACCCCTCCACTTT. It encodes CASSLAGPNSPLHF.

The gene calls are TRBV7-3 and TRBJ2-1; D gene ambiguous. The end of the DNA is better explained by TRBJ2-7, so the J call may be wrong. CDR3 length equals 14 residues. Looked up from germline, CDR1 is SGHTA and CDR2 is FQGTGA. The DNA of the CDR3 is TGTGCCAGCAGCTTAACGCTCGGAAACAATGAGCAGTACTTC. Its translation is CASSLTLGNNEQYF.

This clonotype was seen a few times. This chain connects TRBV4-1 to TRBJ1-2; D is uncertain. V was pared by 2 bases and J by 7 bases, with 17 bases between. The germline V gene has CDR1 MGHRA and CDR2 YSYEKL. The CDR3 runs to 15 residues. The CDR3 loop is CASSQPVLDAGGYTF. The CDR3 nucleotides are TGCGCCAGCAGCCAACCCGTCCTGGATGCGGGTGGCTACACCTTC.

The chain uses TRBV13 and TRBJ2-1; 9 bases are a match to TRBD2. The CDR3 has 17 residues. CDR1 is PRHDT, CDR2 FYEKMQ, per germline (reference sequence). Trimming took 5 bases from V and 6 from J; bases not matched to a gene: 14. Here the CDR3 reads CASSPLVAGVGINEQFF. The DNA for the CDR3 is TGTGCCAGCAGCCCACTGGTAGCGGGAGTCGGTATCAATGAGCAGTTCTTC.

This clonotype was counted only a few times. This sequence joins TRBV20-1 and TRBJ2-7; a possible D gene is TRBD2 (6 bases). The CDR3 contains 16 residues. Germline CDR1 DFQATT, CDR2 SNEGSKA (reference sequence). The V gene lost 0 bases and the J gene lost 2 bases, with 17 bases spanning the gap. The CDR3 is CSARDSQRGVPYEQYF. The CDR3, as DNA: TGCAGTGCTAGAGATTCGCAGCGCGGGGTCCCCTACGAGCAGTACTTC.

This sequence joins TRBV11-2 and TRBJ2-5, with 8 bases aligning to TRBD2. Germline V gene data show CDR1 as SGHAT and CDR2 as FQNNGV. This CDR3 has 16 residues. The V and J ends lost 3 bases and 5 bases, in that order; junction bases with no gene match: 11. CDR3 DNA: TGTGCCAGCAGCTTTTGGGGAGCGGGAGTCATGGAGACCCAGTACTTC. The encoded protein is CASSFWGAGVMETQYF.

This clonotype was counted only a few times. The chain links TRBV12-5 to TRBJ2-5; 11 positions match TRBD2. Losses at the gene ends were 0 bases for V and 4 bases for J; bases not matched to a gene: 4. CDR3 length: 16 amino acids. CDR1 is LGHNT, CDR2 FRNRAP, per germline. CDR3 loop: CASGLVLAGVGETQYF. CDR3 bases: TGTGCTAGTGGTTTGGTACTAGCGGGAGTAGGAGAGACCCAGTACTTC.

This clonotype has a handful of counts. The chain couples TRBV7-2 to TRBJ2-7, with 9 bases that match TRBD2. Germline V gene lookup returns CDR1 SGHTA and CDR2 FQGNSA. With 5 bases clipped from V and 0 bases from J, the junction kept 8 bases outside the gene matches. The CDR3 runs to 16 residues. CDR3 in amino acids: CASSRGSGRSSYEQYF. CDR3 in DNA: TGTGCCAGCAGCCGCGGCAGCGGGAGGAGCTCCTACGAGCAGTACTTC. The whole variable domain, filled in from reference TRBV7-2 and TRBJ2-7, reads GAGVSQSPSNKVTEKGKDVELRCDPISGHTALYWYRQSLGQGLEFLIYFQGNSAPDKSGLPSDRFSAERTGGSVSTLTIQRTQQEDSAVYLCASSRGSGRSSYEQYFGPGTRLTVT.

This sequence joins TRBV5-4 and TRBJ2-3; D is possibly TRBD2 (6 bases). The CDR3 spans 14 residues. Germline lookup yields CDR1 SGHNT and CDR2 YYREEE (reference sequence). The ends were cut back, 9 bases at V and 2 bases at J, with 16 bases in the middle. DNA of the CDR3: TGTGCCACCCGAACATCGGGAGACACAGATACGCAGTATTTT. Translated, it gives CATRTSGDTDTQYF.

In regard to this clonotype: The junction and the germline gene differ at one end; a read error may be behind it. The gene calls are TRBV9 and TRBJ2-7, with D unresolved. Germline-derived CDR1 and CDR2 are SGDLS and YYNGEE. CDR3 length: 14 amino acids. The CDR3 nucleotides are TGTGCCAGCAGCGTAGAGTTGGGTTCCTACGAACAGTACTTC. Amino acid sequence: CASSVELGSYEQYF.

The genes are TRBV9 and TRBJ2-3; 7 bases match TRBD1. This CDR3 has 15 amino acids. The germline CDR1 and CDR2 sequences are SGDLS and YYNGEE. The trim removed 5 bases at V and 3 bases at J, leaving 9 bases unmatched. The CDR3 sequence is CASRAGTARTDTQYF. The CDR3 coding sequence is TGTGCCAGCAGAGCTGGGACAGCTAGGACAGATACGCAGTATTTT.

This chain links TRBV7-9 with TRBJ1-2; 8 bases are a match to TRBD1. This CDR3 spans 13 amino acids. V trimming: 3 bases; J trimming: 8 bases; junction bases outside the gene matches: 5. Germline-derived CDR1 and CDR2 are SEHNR and FQNEAQ (reference sequence). CDR3: CASSFGTGEGYTF. The CDR3 coding sequence is TGTGCCAGCAGCTTTGGGACAGGCGAAGGCTACACCTTC. Full variable domain (missing parts from reference TRBV7-9 and TRBJ1-2): DTGVSQNPRHKITKRGQNVTFRCDPISEHNRLYWYRQTLGQGPEFLTYFQNEAQLEKSRLLSDRFSAERPKGSFSTLEIQRTEQGDSAMYLCASSFGTGEGYTFGSGTRLTVV.

This clonotype has a handful of counts. The rearrangement joins TRBV25-1 to TRBJ2-7; D unclear. V shed 0 bases and J shed 5 bases, with 8 bases lying between them. Germline V gene sequence: CDR1 MGHDK, CDR2 SYGVNS. The CDR3 runs to 13 residues. CDR3 region: CASSEYGDHEQYF. CDR3 nucleotides: TGTGCCAGCAGTGAATATGGTGACCACGAGCAGTACTTC.

This clonotype was observed a few times. This chain links TRBV28 with TRBJ2-5; D is uncertain. The CDR3 spans 11 residues. Per the germline V gene, CDR1 is MDHEN and CDR2 is SYDVKM. Between the trimmed V and J ends, which lost 10 bases and 6 bases, there was a span of 12 bases. DNA of the CDR3: TGTGCCACCACTTCCTTGAAGACCCAGTACTTC. It translates to CATTSLKTQYF. Full variable domain (rest looked up from reference TRBV28 and TRBJ2-5): DVKVTQSSRYLVKRTGEKVFLECVQDMDHENMFWYRQDPGLGLRLIYFSYDVKMKEKGDIPEGYSVSREKKERFSLILESASTNQTSMYLCATTSLKTQYFGPGTRLLVL.